The next 30 T cell receptor beta chains were all read from a single sample in a study of CD8+ T cells in alopecia areata. It was cDNA, reverse transcribed from extracted RNA, that served as the sequencing template. Clones were sequenced by immunoSEQ multiplex PCR, and TCRdb holds only the in-frame ones, with some missing. In the table there are 150,000 or so clones, about 67% of which are singletons. The sequences come from CD8+ T cells sorted from blood, collected at week 0. The receptors were gathered from a human donor with alopecia areata.

This clone has a handful of counts. The chain recombines TRBV7-3 with TRBJ2-5, with TRBD1 identical over 7 bases. The CDR3 is made up of 15 amino acids. The trim removed 5 bases at V and 1 base at J, leaving 7 bases unmatched. Looked up from germline, CDR1 is SGHTA and CDR2 is FQGTGA. The CDR3 region has the DNA TGTGCCAGCAGCCCAGGGACAGAAATCCAAGAGACCCAGTACTTC. Its translation: CASSPGTEIQETQYF.

The chain couples TRBV14 to TRBJ2-7; weak D call: TRBD2 (6 bases). The CDR3 totals 15 residues. V lost 3 bases and J 5 bases, leaving 17 bases between the germline ends. Germline CDR1 SGHDN, CDR2 FVKESK. The CDR3 sequence: CASSHLGGARDEQYF. DNA of the CDR3: TGTGCCAGCAGCCACTTAGGCGGGGCAAGGGACGAGCAGTACTTC.

As DNA, the CDR3 is TGTGCTAGTGGTTTGGTACGTGAAACAGGCAACACTGAAGCTTTCTTT. Its translation: CASGLVRETGNTEAFF. The rearrangement uses TRBV12-5 and TRBJ1-1, with D perhaps matching TRBD1 (5 bases). The CDR3 is 16 residues long. Trimming pared 0 bases from V and 2 bases from J, leaving 13 bases between. The germline V gene encodes CDR1 LGHNT and CDR2 FRNRAP.

The chain recombines TRBV30 with TRBJ2-1; D might be TRBD1 (5 bases). The CDR3 has 13 amino acids. CDR1 is GTSNPN, CDR2 SVGIG, per germline (reference sequence). V shed 2 bases and J shed 3 bases, with 8 bases lying between them. The CDR3 region has the DNA TGTGCCTGGAGTCTAGGGGTCTACAATGAGCAGTTCTTC. Amino acids: CAWSLGVYNEQFF.

This chain connects TRBV5-6 to TRBJ1-1; 9 bases are a match to TRBD1. The CDR3 length is 17 residues. V lost 2 bases and J lost 1; bases outside the gene matches: 9. The germline gives CDR1 SGHDT, CDR2 YYEEEE. The chain's CDR3 is CASSFAFETGGNTEAFF. The CDR3 DNA sequence: TGTGCCAGCAGCTTCGCCTTCGAGACAGGGGGGAACACTGAAGCTTTCTTT.

V gene TRBV27 combines with J gene TRBJ2-7; D remains ambiguous. Germline-derived CDR1 and CDR2 are MNHEY and SMNVEV (reference sequence). The V end lost 5 bases, the J end lost 4 bases, and 9 bases lay between the germline ends. The CDR3 sequence is 12 residues long. CDR3 nucleotides: TGTGCCAGCAGTGAGATGGGATACGAGCAGTACTTC. Protein sequence: CASSEMGYEQYF.

This rearrangement joins TRBV29-1 to TRBJ2-2; the D is unclear. Looked up from germline, CDR1 is SQVTM and CDR2 is ANQGSEA. CDR3 length: 14 amino acids. V was pared by 4 bases and J by 6 bases, with 15 bases between. The CDR3 coding sequence is TGCAGCGTTGGTCTCCGTTCTGTTCCCGGGGAGCTGTTTTTT. Amino acid sequence: CSVGLRSVPGELFF.

This chain links TRBV10-3 with TRBJ2-1, with 9 bases fitting TRBD1. CDR3 size: 16 residues. Per germline, CDR1 ENHRY and CDR2 SYGVKD. CDR3 nucleotides: TGTGCTATCCGTGCGGCCTGGACAGGGGCTAACAATGAGCAGTTCTTC. This translates into CAIRAAWTGANNEQFF.

This clone has a handful of counts. The V gene is TRBV5-6, the J gene TRBJ2-7; D unresolved. V was shortened by 6 bases and J by 2 bases, with 6 bases between the two germline ends. Per the germline V gene, CDR1 is SGHDT and CDR2 is YYEEEE. This CDR3 comprises 11 residues. For the CDR3, the DNA is TGTGCCAGCACAAACGCCTACGAGCAGTACTTC. It codes for CASTNAYEQYF.

The chain recombines TRBV4-2 with TRBJ1-6; D is uncertain. Trimming left V 1 base short and J 7 bases short, with 11 bases between. Germline loops: CDR1 LGHNA, CDR2 YNFKEQ. This CDR3 is built from 15 residues. The CDR3 sequence: CASSQGAELNSPLHF. The CDR3 nucleotides are TGTGCCAGCAGCCAAGGCGCTGAGCTGAATTCACCCCTCCACTTT.

This clone was counted between two and nine times. This chain joins TRBV20-1 and TRBJ1-5; D is perhaps TRBD1 (5 bases). The V gene lost 6 bases and the J gene lost 11 bases, with 14 bases spanning the gap. The germline V gene has CDR1 DFQATT and CDR2 SNEGSKA (reference sequence). The CDR3 length is 11 residues. The CDR3 reads CSAPTRGAQHF. In nucleotides, the CDR3 is TGCAGTGCCCCCACCCGGGGGGCCCAGCATTTT.

V usage is TRBV29-1 and J usage is TRBJ1-1; no clear D gene. Trimming took 7 bases from V and 5 from J, leaving 17 bases between them. The CDR3 spans 13 residues. Germline V CDR1 and CDR2: SQVTM, ANQGSEA. CDR3 residues: CSAPDGLGTEAFF. CDR3 in DNA: TGCAGCGCCCCAGACGGCCTCGGGACTGAAGCTTTCTTT.

J is TRBJ2-1 and V is TRBV27; 8 bases map to TRBD2. The V segment lost 4 bases and the J segment 7 bases; nucleotides outside the gene matches: 3. In germline, CDR1 is MNHEY, CDR2 SMNVEV (reference sequence). The CDR3 sequence is 13 residues long. CDR3 sequence reads: CASSWTSWNEQFF. DNA for the CDR3: TGTGCCAGCAGTTGGACTAGCTGGAATGAGCAGTTCTTC.

This rearrangement joins TRBV15 to TRBJ2-3, with D possibly matching TRBD2 (5 bases). V lost 1 base and J lost 0, with 8 bases in between. Germline V CDR1 and CDR2: LNHNV, YYDKDF (reference sequence). The CDR3 has 15 residues. CDR3 nucleotide sequence: TGTGCCACCAGCAGAGGAGCGGCAAGCACAGATACGCAGTATTTT. Its translation: CATSRGAASTDTQYF.

This clone has more than one count but fewer than ten. The rearrangement joins TRBV10-3 to TRBJ2-7; D perhaps matches TRBD1 (6 bases). V was pared by 0 bases and J by 0 bases, with 15 bases between. Germline V gives CDR1 ENHRY, CDR2 SYGVKD. There are 17 residues in the CDR3. The CDR3 DNA is TGTGCCATCAGTGAGTCGTCGCCGGACAGAAACTCCTACGAGCAGTACTTC. Translating gives CAISESSPDRNSYEQYF.

The chain recombines TRBV1 with TRBJ2-3; no DNA check was done on the table's D call, TRBD2. TRBV1 is assigned pseudogene status. The CDR3 contains 22 residues. CDR3 sequence reads: CTSSQAPDLGGGPVLRTDTQYF. CDR3 in DNA: TGCACCAGCAGCCAAGCCCCCGACTTGGGCGGGGGGCCGGTTCTTCGCACAGATACGCAGTATTTT.

The V and J genes are TRBV9 and TRBJ1-2; 11 bases fit TRBD1. Trimming cost V 3 bases and J 2 bases; bases outside gene matches: 3. This CDR3 has 15 residues. Germline V gene sequence: CDR1 SGDLS, CDR2 YYNGEE. CDR3 bases: TGTGCCAGCAGCGGAGGACAGGGGGCGAACTATGGCTACACCTTC. Translation: CASSGGQGANYGYTF.

This rearrangement joins TRBV30 to TRBJ1-3, with 7 bases matching TRBD1. The germline gives CDR1 GTSNPN, CDR2 SVGIG (reference sequence). The ends lost 5 bases at V and 0 bases at J; junction bases unmatched: 10. The length of the CDR3 is 16 residues. The CDR3 here is CAWRSPGTVSGNTIYF. In nucleotides, the CDR3 is TGTGCCTGGCGATCCCCCGGGACAGTCTCTGGAAACACCATATATTTT. The full variable domain, in which reference TRBV30 and TRBJ1-3 provide the parts outside the CDR3, is SQTIHQWPATLVQPVGSPLSLECTVEGTSNPNLYWYRQAAGRGLQLLFYSVGIGQISSEVPQNLSASRPQDRQFILSSKKLLLSDSGFYLCAWRSPGTVSGNTIYFGEGSWLTVV.

The CDR3 DNA follows: TGTGCCAGCAGCCACCCCCGGACAGGGGGCGTCTACGAGCAGTACTTC. Translation gives CASSHPRTGGVYEQYF. V and J are TRBV27 and TRBJ2-7; TRBD1 matches 11 bases. This CDR3 is built from 16 residues. With 6 bases clipped from V and 3 bases from J, the junction kept 10 bases outside the gene matches. The germline gives CDR1 MNHEY, CDR2 SMNVEV (reference sequence).

This clone has only a few counts. The chain is built from TRBV29-1 and TRBJ2-3; no clear D. Germline V CDR1 and CDR2: SQVTM, ANQGSEA. The CDR3 covers 11 residues. V shed 4 bases and J shed 6 bases, with 8 bases lying between them. CDR3 region: CSVVSADTQYF. The CDR3 DNA reads TGCAGCGTTGTTTCGGCCGATACGCAGTATTTT.

This chain connects TRBV4-1 to TRBJ1-6; 7 positions agree with TRBD1. Losses at the gene ends were 2 bases for V and 0 bases for J; bases not matched to a gene: 7. This CDR3 is built from 18 residues. Germline values: CDR1 MGHRA, CDR2 YSYEKL. The CDR3 spells CASSQKGTVSSYNSPLHF. The CDR3 DNA follows: TGCGCCAGCAGCCAAAAGGGGACAGTTAGCTCCTATAATTCACCCCTCCACTTT.

This clone has a handful of counts. The chain joins TRBV6-5 to TRBJ2-2; TRBD1 agrees at 8 bases. Germline CDR1 and CDR2: MNHEY and SVGAGI. The CDR3 is 15 amino acids. The V gene end was trimmed by 6 bases and the J gene end by 2 bases; junction bases not matched to a gene: 5. CDR3 sequence: CASRRTGLNTGELFF. The CDR3 DNA reads TGTGCCAGCAGGCGGACAGGGCTTAACACCGGGGAGCTGTTTTTT.

This sequence joins TRBV2 and TRBJ2-5; D tentatively fits TRBD1 or TRBD2 (5 bases each). The CDR3 spans 12 residues. Germline-derived CDR1 and CDR2 are SNHLY and FYNNEI. The germline V and J ends were trimmed by 4 bases and 6 bases, with 9 bases remaining between them. CDR3 nucleotides: TGTGCCAGCAGTGGCAGGGAGCAGACCCAGTACTTC. Protein: CASSGREQTQYF.

The V gene is TRBV5-6, the J gene TRBJ1-6, with a weak D call TRBD1 (5 bases). The CDR3 runs 14 residues. In germline, CDR1 is SGHDT, CDR2 YYEEEE. V was shortened by 0 bases and J by 8 bases, with 9 bases between the two germline ends. CDR3 coding DNA: TGTGCCAGCAGCTTGGTGGGACCGCATTCACCCCTCCACTTT. Its protein product is CASSLVGPHSPLHF.

The chain recombines TRBV6-6 with TRBJ2-7; TRBD2 might be the D (5 bases). Germline V gives CDR1 MNHNY, CDR2 SVGAGI (reference sequence). The length of the CDR3 is 13 residues. V shed 2 bases and J shed 4 bases, with 9 bases lying between them. CDR3 in amino acids: CASSYTRDYEQYF. CDR3 nucleotides: TGTGCCAGCAGTTACACTAGGGATTACGAGCAGTACTTC.

This sequence joins TRBV6-1 and TRBJ2-3; 11 nucleotides match TRBD2. The length of the CDR3 is 15 residues. V lost 5 bases, J lost 3 bases, and 4 bases stayed unmatched. CDR1 and CDR2 from the germline V gene are MNHNS and SASEGT. The CDR3 DNA reads TGTGCCAGCAGTAAGCGGACTAGCGGGACAGATACGCAGTATTTT. This sequence encodes CASSKRTSGTDTQYF.

This sequence joins TRBV2 and TRBJ2-3, with TRBD2 identical over 8 bases. This CDR3 is 16 amino acids long. Germline V lookup: CDR1 SNHLY, CDR2 FYNNEI. Trimming took 1 base from V and 0 from J; bases not matched to a gene: 3. The CDR3 loop is CASSEVGRASTDTQYF. The DNA for the CDR3 is TGTGCCAGCAGTGAAGTCGGGAGGGCTAGCACAGATACGCAGTATTTT.

This clone occurred a few times. This chain links TRBV5-1 with TRBJ2-1; TRBD1 is a possible D gene (6 bases). Germline V gives CDR1 SGHRS, CDR2 YFSETQ. This CDR3 is 15 amino acids long. The V end lost 0 bases, the J end lost 7 bases, and 14 bases lay between the germline ends. CDR3 protein: CASSLDPGVGNEQFF. As DNA, the CDR3 is TGCGCCAGCAGCTTGGATCCAGGGGTCGGTAATGAGCAGTTCTTC.

The chain uses TRBV6-5 and TRBJ2-7; D may be TRBD2 (6 bases). Germline V gene lookup returns CDR1 MNHEY and CDR2 SVGAGI. Trimming cost V 6 bases and J 4 bases, with 13 bases left between them. The CDR3 is 13 amino acids. The CDR3, as DNA: TGTGCCAGCAGGCCGAACCGGGGGTACGAGCAGTACTTC. This encodes CASRPNRGYEQYF.

The chain links TRBV2 to TRBJ1-5; 8 bases are shared with TRBD1. The V segment lost 4 bases and the J segment 6 bases; nucleotides outside the gene matches: 2. CDR3 length equals 13 residues. CDR1 SNHLY and CDR2 FYNNEI come from the germline V gene. The CDR3 bases are TGTGCCAGCAGTGGACAGGGGCCTCAGCCCCAGCATTTT. Its translation: CASSGQGPQPQHF. The variable domain in full, with the rest retrieved from reference TRBV2 and TRBJ1-5, is EPEVTQTPSHQVTQMGQEVILRCVPISNHLYFYWYRQILGQKVEFLVSFYNNEISEKSEIFDDQFSVERPDGSNFTLKIRSTKLEDSAMYFCASSGQGPQPQHFGDGTRLSIL.